This T cell receptor (beta chain) came from a study of CD8+CD57+ T cells in acquired aplastic anemia. Whole-study context: Healthy CD8+ samples averaged approximately 11 million reads.

For this clonotype: What it recognizes is unknown.

Points from the study as a whole: Around 29 CD8+ CDR3 sequences were shared between patients and controls.

It was genomic DNA that served as the template for profiling TCR beta VDJ and CDR3. Using its own MiXCR run on the reads, TCRdb lists one record per CDR3 protein. The table lists about 420,000 distinct CDR3 sequences, just under 70% of them singletons, with approximately 3.8% in the top ten. Germline CDR1 is MGHDK and CDR2 is SYGVNS. V shed 5 bases, J shed 17 bases, and the junction held 20 bases outside the gene matches. CDR3 length: 15 residues. The material sequenced was sorted CD4+, CD8+, or CD8+CD57+ T cells (not recorded which) from PBMCs. The TCR sequence derives from a human donor in good health, serving as a control. The V gene is TRBV25-1, the J gene TRBJ2-2; 7 bases match TRBD1. The CDR3 nucleotides are TGTGCCAGCAGTCTGCAGGGGGTGATCAGCCCCAGCATTTTTTTT. Its protein is CASSLQGVISPSIFF.